The 9 T cell receptor beta chains in this list originate from one sample, sequenced in a study of blood T cell repertoires in COVID-19 (TCRdb year 2020). Receptor amplification or capture employed the immunoSEQ multiplex PCR assay. Not all clones reach the TCRdb copy of this immuneACCESS table, which keeps in-frame sequences only. Checked studies attribute under half of the gap to unresolved V genes and leave the rest unexplained. The sample table contains 200,000 to 300,000 clones; only one count was recorded for roughly 86% of them. The top ten clonotypes cover 1.5% to 2% of the sample. Sequenced: peripheral blood. These receptors were collected from an older woman who had recovered from COVID-19.

The chain uses TRBV7-2 and TRBJ2-2; D is unclear. Germline V gives CDR1 SGHTA, CDR2 FQGNSA. The CDR3 spans 14 residues. V was cut by 1 base and J by 4 bases, with 7 bases left in between. This chain's CDR3 is CASSLDHGTGELFF. The CDR3 DNA sequence: TGTGCCAGCAGCTTAGACCACGGCACCGGGGAGCTGTTTTTT.

CDR3 sequence: CASGMGGGAHNEQFF. CDR3 bases: TGTGCCAGCGGTATGGGCGGGGGGGCCCACAATGAGCAGTTCTTC. V is TRBV9 and J is TRBJ2-1; TRBD2 agrees at 9 bases. This CDR3 contains 15 residues. The trim removed 7 bases at V and 5 bases at J, leaving 10 bases unmatched. CDR1 SGDLS and CDR2 YYNGEE come from the germline V gene.

The genes are TRBV5-8 and TRBJ1-2; possibly TRBD1 for D (6 bases). The CDR3 length is 14 residues. The germline V gene has CDR1 SGHTS and CDR2 YDEGEE. Trimming cost V 3 bases and J 8 bases, with 17 bases left between them. The CDR3: CASSSLRGVGGYTF. The CDR3 nucleotides are TGTGCCAGCAGCTCACTCAGGGGTGTGGGGGGCTACACCTTC. Complete variable domain (other parts from reference TRBV5-8 and TRBJ1-2): EAGVTQSPTHLIKTRGQQATLRCSPISGHTSVYWYQQALGLGLQFLLWYDEGEERNRGNFPPRFSGRQFPNYSSELNVNALELEDSALYLCASSSLRGVGGYTFGSGTRLTVV.

The rearrangement joins TRBV2 to TRBJ2-3, with D tentatively TRBD2 (5 bases). Trimming took 10 bases from V and 0 from J, leaving 14 bases between them. The CDR3 extends over 14 amino acids. Per the germline V gene, CDR1 is SNHLY and CDR2 is FYNNEI. CDR3 nucleotide sequence: TGTGCCACCCGGACTGATACTAGCACAGATACGCAGTATTTT. This encodes CATRTDTSTDTQYF.

The gene calls are TRBV9 and TRBJ2-3; D is unclear. Per the germline V gene, CDR1 is SGDLS and CDR2 is YYNGEE. Trimming removed 2 bases at V and 1 base at J, with 8 bases between. The CDR3 extends over 14 amino acids. CDR3 DNA: TGTGCCAGCAGCGTTCTGGAGCGCACAGATACGCAGTATTTT. This codes for CASSVLERTDTQYF. The variable domain in full, completed from reference TRBV9 and TRBJ2-3, reads DSGVTQTPKHLITATGQRVTLRCSPRSGDLSVYWYQQSLDQGLQFLIQYYNGEERAKGNILERFSAQQFPDLHSELNLSSLELGDSALYFCASSVLERTDTQYFGPGTRLTVL.

The gene calls are TRBV29-1 and TRBJ2-3; a possible D gene is TRBD2 (7 bases). The V and J ends lost 4 bases and 4 bases respectively, with 18 bases between them. CDR1 is SQVTM and CDR2 is ANQGSEA in the germline V gene. This CDR3 region has 15 residues. The CDR3 spells CSVGNWGGLADTQYF. The CDR3 DNA sequence: TGCAGCGTTGGGAATTGGGGGGGCCTCGCAGATACGCAGTATTTT.

V is TRBV27 and J is TRBJ2-1; 9 bases line up with TRBD2. Germline assignment: CDR1 MNHEY and CDR2 SMNVEV (reference sequence). This CDR3 has 20 amino acids. V gave up 3 bases and J gave up 0 bases; unmatched junction bases: 15. The CDR3 DNA follows: TGTGCCAGCAGTTTTTTGGGACTAGCTACGCGAACGGGCTCCTACAATGAGCAGTTCTTC. Protein product: CASSFLGLATRTGSYNEQFF.

Notes on this clone: This sample includes further DNA sequences coding for the same CDR3. The chain is built from TRBV9 and TRBJ2-2; D uncertain. V lost 0 bases and J 8 bases, leaving 5 bases between the germline ends. This CDR3 region has 12 residues. The germline V gene has CDR1 SGDLS and CDR2 YYNGEE. CDR3 in DNA: TGTGCCAGCAGCGTAGTCGTGGGGGAGCTGTTTTTT. Amino acid sequence: CASSVVVGELFF.

This rearrangement joins TRBV6-1 to TRBJ1-3; weak D call: TRBD1 (6 bases). Trimming removed 1 base at V and 2 bases at J, with 12 bases between. The CDR3 loop spans 16 amino acids. Germline-derived CDR1 and CDR2 are MNHNS and SASEGT. The CDR3 nucleotides are TGTGCCAGCAGTGAAGAAAGGACAGTTCCTGGAAACACCATATATTTT. Amino acid sequence: CASSEERTVPGNTIYF.